This T cell receptor beta chain was recovered during a study of CD8 T cells in Susac syndrome. Reverse transcription of roughly 0.5 to 1 ug RNA was carried out with random hexamers. An immunoSEQ multiplex PCR amplified TCR beta CDR3 over 54 Vbeta and 13 Jbeta. TCRdb reprocessed the immunoSEQ multiplex PCR reads via MiXCR and lists one record per CDR3 protein. The data contain 150,000 to 200,000 distinct CDR3 sequences, around 95% of them singletons. CD8+ and CD4+ T cells from blood underwent TCR beta sequencing. Included as multiple sclerosis controls were treatment-naive patients who had stable or active relapsing-remitting disease. The V end lost 1 base, the J end lost 10 bases, and 13 bases lay between the germline ends. The CDR3 length is 14 residues. Germline CDR1 is LGHDT and CDR2 is YNNKEL (reference sequence).

The clonotype was recovered from a human donor with multiple sclerosis. Sequencing input: CD4+ T cells from PBMCs. The chain is built from TRBV3-1 and TRBJ1-4, with a tentative D call TRBD1 (5 bases). In DNA form, the CDR3 reads TGTGCCAGCAGCCAAGGGCAGGGTTGGGGAAAACTGTTTTTT. Amino acid sequence: CASSQGQGWGKLFF.